These 7 T cell receptor beta chains were all obtained from the same sample, sequenced in a study of blood T cells in healthy people across ages. The authors ran a second PCR of about 7 to 12 cycles using a sample-barcoded 5' primer and a J-beta primer mix. MiXCR was run by TCRdb on the 5' RACE reads, yielding one entry per CDR3 protein. The sample contains over 700,000 distinct CDR3 sequences, less than 70% of which appear only once. The specimen was blood. These receptors came from an elderly man in good health.

Note on this clonotype: The junction does not match germline at one end; this may be a read error. The rearrangement joins TRBV5-1 to TRBJ2-1; D gene ambiguous. The CDR3 covers 11 residues. The germline V gene encodes CDR1 SGHRS and CDR2 YFSETQ. CDR3 protein: CASSLVSEEFF. The CDR3 nucleotides are TGCGCCAGCAGCTTGGTTAGTGAGGAGTTCTTC.

This clonotype was observed a handful of times. This chain links TRBV27 with TRBJ2-3; 9 bases are a match to TRBD1. Per the germline V gene, CDR1 is MNHEY and CDR2 is SMNVEV (reference sequence). Germline trimming cut 2 bases from V and 3 bases from J; bases unmatched to any gene: 6. The CDR3 runs to 16 residues. The CDR3 loop reads CASSLLGQGATDTQYF. DNA for the CDR3: TGTGCCAGCAGTTTACTGGGACAGGGAGCAACAGATACGCAGTATTTT.

This clonotype has more than one count but fewer than ten. The rearrangement uses TRBV7-3 and TRBJ1-6; D is uncertain. CDR1 SGHTA and CDR2 FQGTGA come from the germline V gene. The length of the CDR3 is 13 residues. V was pared by 1 base and J by 6 bases, with 4 bases between. The CDR3 protein is CASSLRSNSPLHF. CDR3 nucleotide sequence: TGTGCCAGCAGCTTAAGAAGTAATTCACCCCTCCACTTT.

On this clonotype itself: This may be a read error, as it is one base from a much larger clone. The CDR3 DNA reads as TGTGCCAGCAGCTGCGTTCTGGCCTACGAGCAGTACTTC. Protein sequence: CASSCVLAYEQYF. The genes are TRBV7-2 and TRBJ2-5; D is unresolved. The DNA end is a closer match to TRBJ2-7, so the J assignment may be wrong. This CDR3 has 13 residues. CDR1 is SGHTA, CDR2 FQGNSA, per germline.

V and J are TRBV28 and TRBJ2-7; D is possibly TRBD2 (5 bases). Between the trimmed V and J ends, which lost 5 bases and 3 bases, there was a span of 11 bases. This CDR3 has 13 amino acids. Germline CDR1 and CDR2: MDHEN and SYDVKM. DNA for the CDR3: TGTGCCAGCAGTGTGACGGGGTTCTACGAGCAGTACTTC. It codes for CASSVTGFYEQYF.

The chain uses TRBV19 and TRBJ2-1, with a weak D call TRBD2 (5 bases). This CDR3 region has 12 residues. With 3 bases removed from V and 8 bases from J, the gap between germline ends came to 8 bases. Germline assignment: CDR1 LNHDA and CDR2 SQIVND (reference sequence). The CDR3 reads CASSMGVDEQFF. The CDR3 DNA reads TGTGCCAGTAGTATGGGAGTTGATGAGCAGTTCTTC.

CDR3 sequence: CASSPRQGSSYNEQFF. In DNA, the CDR3 is TGTGCCAGCAGCCCGCGACAGGGGAGCTCCTACAATGAGCAGTTCTTC. The chain uses TRBV7-2 and TRBJ2-1; 8 positions agree with TRBD1. Losses at the gene ends were 5 bases for V and 0 bases for J; bases not matched to a gene: 6. Germline CDR1 SGHTA, CDR2 FQGNSA. The CDR3 totals 16 residues.